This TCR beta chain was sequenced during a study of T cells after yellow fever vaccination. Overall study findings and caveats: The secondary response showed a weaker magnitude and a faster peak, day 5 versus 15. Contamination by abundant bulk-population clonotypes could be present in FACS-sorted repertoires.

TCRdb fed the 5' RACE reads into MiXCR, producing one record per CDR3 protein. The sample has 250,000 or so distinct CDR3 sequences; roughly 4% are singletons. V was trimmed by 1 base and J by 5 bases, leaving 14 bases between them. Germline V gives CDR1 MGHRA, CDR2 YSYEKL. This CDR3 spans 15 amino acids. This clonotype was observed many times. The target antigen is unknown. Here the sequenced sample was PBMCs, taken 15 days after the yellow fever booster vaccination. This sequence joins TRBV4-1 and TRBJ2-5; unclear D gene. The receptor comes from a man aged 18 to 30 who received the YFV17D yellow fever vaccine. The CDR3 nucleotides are TGCGCCAGCAGCCAAGCTCCGGGCCCCCTGGAGACCCAGTACTTC. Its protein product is CASSQAPGPLETQYF.